The following is a T cell receptor beta chain sequence with its context. Adults between roughly 18 and 90 years of age took part from 20 to 25 US areas. This sample is part of a study of blood T cell repertoires in COVID-19. Study context: Samples of COVID-19 (acute and convalescent) were obtained from the United States, Italy and Spain.

TCRdb's table, derived via immunoSEQ multiplex PCR, lists solely in-frame clones and lacks some. The table lists around 220,000 clones, about nine tenths of them singletons. Per the germline V gene, CDR1 is MNHEY and CDR2 is SMNVEV (reference sequence). CDR3 length: 16 residues. V lost 0 bases and J 5 bases, leaving 13 bases between the germline ends. Sequenced: PBMCs or T cells enriched from blood (not recorded which). V and J are TRBV27 and TRBJ1-4, with TRBD1 as a possible D gene (5 bases). The TCR originated in a woman between 25 and 40 years old with acute COVID-19. CDR3 loop: CASSLSRGGRNEKLFF. The CDR3 bases are TGTGCCAGCAGTTTATCGAGGGGAGGCAGGAATGAAAAACTGTTTTTT.